This T cell receptor (beta chain) was observed in a study of cytomegalovirus exposure and HLA in healthy donors. Study-wide results and limits: There were about 160 TCR beta chains listed as cytomegalovirus-associated.

PCR was performed using 60 Vbeta and 13 Jbeta primers. Profiled with immunoSEQ multiplex PCR; TCRdb holds only in-frame clones, not every one. The sample yields about 140,000 clones, around 79% seen once. Points on this clone: Its specificity is not known.

CDR1 is MNHEY, CDR2 SVGAGI, per germline. This CDR3 has 15 amino acids. Trimming at V came to 6 bases and at J to 1 base, leaving 7 bases not matched to a gene. This receptor was identified in a woman aged 25-40 years in good health and CMV-seronegative. The sample taken for sequencing was PBMCs. This chain connects TRBV6-5 to TRBJ1-2; 8 positions match TRBD1. The DNA for the CDR3 is TGTGCCAGCAGGCCGACAGGGGTGGATAACTATGGCTACACCTTC. Protein: CASRPTGVDNYGYTF.